This TCR beta chain was documented in a study of low-dose radiotherapy and immunotherapy resistance in tumors. Study-level background: Treatment consisted of nivolumab 240 mg every two weeks and ipilimumab 1 mg/kg every six weeks, given intravenously to patients.

Indicated time point: before trial treatment. Patients qualified if they had advanced solid tumors that lacked tumor-infiltrating lymphocytes. This clonotype was counted ten times or more. Both TCRalpha and TCRbeta chains were reverse transcribed with V-gene-specific primers. TCRs underwent 20 PCR cycles of amplification with a constant-region primer and V-primer adapter. In vitro transcription was used to amplify the isolated mRNA. TCRdb independently ran MiXCR on the reads; one entry per CDR3 protein. The table records fewer than 90,000 distinct CDR3 sequences, approximately 20% of them present only once. The source is a male donor with prostate cancer. Specimen: PBMCs, collected before treatment.

CDR3 sequence (DNA): TGTGCCAGCAGCTTCGGGGGGACTAGCACAGATACGCAGTATTTT. It specifies CASSFGGTSTDTQYF. The chain combines TRBV13 with TRBJ2-3; TRBD2 matches 7 bases. The CDR3 sequence is 15 residues long. The ends lost 3 bases at V and 0 bases at J; junction bases unmatched: 3. Germline V gene data show CDR1 as PRHDT and CDR2 as FYEKMQ (reference sequence).